This entry concerns a single T cell receptor (beta chain). The data belong to a study of blood T cell repertoires in COVID-19. Across the whole study: Acute and convalescent COVID-19 samples came from the United States, Italy and Spain. T cells, B-cell-depleted T cells, or PBMCs provided the cDNA or gDNA that served as material.

Per the original methods: Estimated nucleated cell counts came from reference gene primer amplification. The protocol was immunoSEQ multiplex PCR, while the TCRdb copy is restricted to in-frame clones and leaves out a portion. V and J calls and clone size follow that table, whereas D and trimming were derived from the DNA. The data contain 220,000 or so clones, 80% to 90% of them singletons. The V gene end was trimmed by 5 bases and the J gene end by 1 base; junction bases not matched to a gene: 5. Germline V lookup: CDR1 PRHDT, CDR2 FYEKMQ (reference sequence). This CDR3 is built from 16 residues. Sample: PBMCs or T cells enriched from blood (not recorded which). This chain joins TRBV13 and TRBJ2-5; 12 nucleotides match TRBD2. This receptor was taken from a woman aged 18-35 years in a cohort exposed to, infected with or recovered from COVID-19 (not recorded which). CDR3 nucleotide sequence: TGTGCCAGCAGCCCCCGACTAGCGGGGGCCCAAGAGACCCAGTACTTC. It codes for CASSPRLAGAQETQYF.